This T cell receptor beta chain was captured in a study of blood T cell repertoires in COVID-19 (dated by TCRdb to 2020 to 2022). Background for the entire study: The collaborator samples originated in the United States, Italy and Spain and spanned the acute and convalescent phases of COVID-19. The material from the prospective study consisted of cDNA or gDNA derived from T cells, B-cell-depleted T cells, or PBMCs. Deeply sampled blood TCRbeta repertoires from subjects exposed to, actively infected with, or recovered from COVID-19 were included in the dataset. The repertoires were made available in a free public database intended to serve as a resource for research on the immune response to SARS-CoV-2. Samples came from the ongoing ImmuneRACE study (first 160 participants) plus 1,254 subjects from 6 global collaborators. Sample metadata almost always included a de-identified subject ID, COVID-19 status, age in years and sex. Where HLA class I and class II types were available, the types were taken from metadata supplied by the sample provider, not from assay-based typing.

The collaborating institutions used their own protocols to collect whole blood in K2EDTA tubes. For TCRbeta analysis, collaborator samples were shipped as frozen whole blood, as isolated PBMCs, or as DNA extracted from either sample type. The immunoSEQ Assay, a bias-controlled multiplex PCR, was used to amplify TCRbeta CDR3 regions from genomic DNA. As for how the authors treated the data: Within the assay, amplification of reference gene primers was used to estimate how many nucleated cells each sample contained. To quantify the absolute abundance of each unique TCRbeta CDR3 rearrangement, sequence reads were collapsed and filtered. For each sample, productive Simpson clonality was calculated as the square root of Simpson's diversity index across productive rearrangements. Drawn from immuneACCESS, this table holds only the in-frame rearrangements with V and J called that TCRdb kept. Clones are partly lost; checked studies trace under half to an unresolved V gene and leave the rest unexplained. V, J and clone size derive from that table, while D and trimming were established from the DNA sequence. This sample holds tens of thousands of clones; 86% were observed only once. About 4.2% of the sample is held by the ten biggest clonotypes.

As for this clone: This receptor's antigen is unknown. Per-base quality was not reported, and no clone a single base away is much larger than it.

Findings and caveats that apply to the study as a whole: Clinical and demographic metadata were provided uncurated, with the amount varying by source and participant.

The clonotype was recovered from a man aged 80 or over with active COVID-19. Sequenced: peripheral blood.

For the CDR3, the sequence is CASRGLAGHNNEQFF. Read as DNA, the sequence is TGCGCCAGCAGAGGACTAGCGGGGCATAACAATGAGCAGTTCTTC. The sequence joins TRBV10-2 to TRBJ2-1; the central 12 bases match TRBD2. The CDR3 measures 15 amino acids from cysteine to phenylalanine. Only the CDR3 DNA is retained, 45 bases long and in frame from the first base. CDR1 WSHSY and CDR2 SAAADI are derived from the germline V gene. The germline V and J ends show losses of 6 bases and 5 bases respectively, and no gene match explains 5 bases of the junction.